Described below is a single T cell receptor (beta chain) sequence and its context. The antigen remains unidentified. In building TCR beta libraries, iRepertoire HTBI primers were used together with Arm-PCR of CDR3 regions. In the authors' workflow: Identification of gene segments yielded more than 55 TRBV and about 14 TRBJ across samples. TCRdb called the multiplex PCR reads again in MiXCR, with one record for every CDR3 protein. The V and J calls were not made by the authors but by TCRdb's processing. The sample has 650,000 to 850,000 distinct CDR3 sequences; around 30% are singletons. Time point given: persistent/refractory GD, antithyroid drugs over 5 years with positive TRAb. Generation of the TCR library employed RNA extracted from PBMCs. All patients originated from an endocrinology department located in Xi'an, China. The data were taken from a study of regulatory T cells in long-lasting Graves disease.

Per germline, CDR1 SGHVS and CDR2 FQNEAQ. V shed 9 bases and J shed 0 bases, with 11 bases lying between them. The CDR3 is made up of 13 amino acids. Study observations and caveats: The study found TRBV28, TRBJ1-2 and TRBJ2-5 favored in persistent disease. The study found lower TCR diversity in persistent Graves' patients than in newly diagnosed ones.

The sequences come from peripheral blood mononuclear cells (PBMCs), collected when the disease was refractory, from a patient treated with antithyroid drugs. The chain has TRBV7-8 and TRBJ1-2; the D gene is possibly TRBD1 (5 bases). The sequence derives from a female donor with Graves disease. The CDR3 nucleotides are TGTGCCAGTTTCGGGGGATCTAACTATGGCTACACCTTC. Its protein is CASFGGSNYGYTF.